These 8 T cell receptor beta chains were sequenced from one sample in a study of human T cells and chemical hapten exposure. MiXCR, run by TCRdb on the RACE reads, gives a single entry per CDR3 protein. Found here are 200,000 to 300,000 distinct CDR3 sequences, approximately 8.6% of them singletons; the top ten hold about 2.5%. Time point specified: pre-sensitization, week 0. Treatment meaning: therapeutic diphenylcyclopropenone sensitization with weekly scalp DPC. Sample: whole blood, taken in connection with sensitization to the hapten diphenylcyclopropenone (DPC). The source of these receptors is a woman aged 35 to 49 with alopecia areata. Some clones in this sample may be carry-over from other donors' samples.

This clonotype was recorded at least ten times. The chain couples TRBV7-9 to TRBJ1-1; 8 bases are a match to TRBD1. Unmatched junction bases numbered 11, after V lost 5 bases and J lost 0 bases. The CDR3 is 17 amino acids. Germline CDR1 reads SEHNR; CDR2 reads FQNEAQ (reference sequence). The CDR3 coding sequence is TGTGCCAGCAGCCCCAGGACAGGGCTTTCCATGAACACTGAAGCTTTCTTT. Translated, it gives CASSPRTGLSMNTEAFF. The whole variable domain, filled in from reference TRBV7-9 and TRBJ1-1, reads DTGVSQNPRHKITKRGQNVTFRCDPISEHNRLYWYRQTLGQGPEFLTYFQNEAQLEKSRLLSDRFSAERPKGSFSTLEIQRTEQGDSAMYLCASSPRTGLSMNTEAFFGQGTRLTVV.

This clonotype was picked up many times. This chain uses TRBV11-3 with TRBJ2-1; 10 nucleotides line up with TRBD2. Germline-derived CDR1 and CDR2 are SGHNT and YENEEA. V lost 5 bases, J lost 9 bases, and 13 bases stayed unmatched. CDR3 length: 16 residues. As DNA, the CDR3 is TGTGCCAGCAGCCCGGCCGGGCTAGCGGGAGACGGTGAGCAGTTCTTC. It codes for CASSPAGLAGDGEQFF.

The sample holds a few counts of this clonotype. The rearrangement links TRBV20-1 to TRBJ2-1; 14 nucleotides match TRBD2. Germline CDR1 and CDR2: DFQATT and SNEGSKA (reference sequence). The CDR3 length is 16 residues. J was trimmed by 0 bases and V by 3 bases; bases with no gene match: 1. This chain's CDR3 is CSARGTSGSSYNEQFF. In DNA form, the CDR3 reads TGCAGTGCTAGGGGGACTAGCGGGAGCTCCTACAATGAGCAGTTCTTC.

The chain uses TRBV3-1 and TRBJ1-1, with D possibly matching TRBD1 (5 bases). CDR1 is LGHDT, CDR2 YNNKEL, per germline (reference sequence). CDR3 length equals 16 residues. With 7 bases removed from V and 1 base from J, the gap between germline ends came to 19 bases. The CDR3 DNA sequence: TGTGCCAGCACCGCAAAGGGACTTTCCTCGAACACTGAAGCTTTCTTT. Protein sequence: CASTAKGLSSNTEAFF.

The chain is built from TRBV5-1 and TRBJ2-7; no firm D call. V was cut by 0 bases and J by 3 bases, with 10 bases left in between. Germline loops: CDR1 SGHRS, CDR2 YFSETQ. This CDR3 comprises 14 residues. The CDR3 coding sequence is TGCGCCAGCAGCTTGGATTCCGTTTACTACGAGCAGTACTTC. It yields the protein CASSLDSVYYEQYF.

This clonotype was observed a few times. V gene TRBV5-1 combines with J gene TRBJ2-1; TRBD1 aligns across 7 bases. This CDR3 is built from 19 residues. Trimming took 4 bases from V and 4 from J; bases not matched to a gene: 20. Germline V gene lookup returns CDR1 SGHRS and CDR2 YFSETQ. CDR3 sequence reads: CASSPEGLRGRPLYNEQFF. CDR3 DNA sequence: TGCGCCAGCAGCCCCGAGGGGCTTAGGGGGCGTCCCTTATACAATGAGCAGTTCTTC.

This clonotype was counted a few times. The CDR3 sequence is CATKRAGTSTDTQYF. As DNA, the CDR3 is TGTGCCACCAAGAGAGCGGGTACCAGCACAGATACGCAGTATTTT. The chain combines TRBV27 with TRBJ2-3; D might be TRBD2 (6 bases). The CDR3 totals 15 residues. Deletions cut 10 bases from V and 0 bases from J, with 17 bases between. Germline lookup yields CDR1 MNHEY and CDR2 SMNVEV (reference sequence).

In this sample, this clonotype turned up a few times. This rearrangement joins TRBV6-2 or TRBV6-3 to TRBJ2-1; 9 bases agree with TRBD2. CDR3 length: 15 amino acids. V lost 6 bases to trimming and J lost 4 bases; unmatched junction nucleotides: 7. Germline CDR1 MNHEY, CDR2 SVGEGT. CDR3 coding DNA: TGTGCCAGCAGGCGCCCTAGCGGGGCTTACAATGAGCAGTTCTTC. This gives the protein CASRRPSGAYNEQFF.